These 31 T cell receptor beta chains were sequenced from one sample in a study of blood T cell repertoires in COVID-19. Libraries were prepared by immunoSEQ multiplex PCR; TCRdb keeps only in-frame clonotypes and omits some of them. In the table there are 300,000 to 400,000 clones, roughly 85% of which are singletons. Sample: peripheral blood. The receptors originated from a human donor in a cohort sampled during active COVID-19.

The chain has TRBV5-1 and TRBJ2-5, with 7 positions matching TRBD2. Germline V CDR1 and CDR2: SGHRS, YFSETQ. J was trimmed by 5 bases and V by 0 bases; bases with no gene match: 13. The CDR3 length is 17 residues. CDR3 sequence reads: CASSLASGAGFGETQYF. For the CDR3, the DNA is TGCGCCAGCAGCTTGGCCTCCGGAGCGGGGTTTGGGGAGACCCAGTACTTC. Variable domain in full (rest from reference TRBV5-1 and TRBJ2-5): KAGVTQTPRYLIKTRGQQVTLSCSPISGHRSVSWYQQTPGQGLQFLFEYFSETQRNKGNFPGRFSGRQFSNSRSEMNVSTLELGDSALYLCASSLASGAGFGETQYFGPGTRLLVL.

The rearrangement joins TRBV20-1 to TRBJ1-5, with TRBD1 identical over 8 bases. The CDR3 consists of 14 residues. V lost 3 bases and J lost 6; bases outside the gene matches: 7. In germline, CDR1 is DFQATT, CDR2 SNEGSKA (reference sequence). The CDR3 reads CSASGQGASQPQHF. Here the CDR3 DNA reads TGCAGTGCTAGTGGGCAGGGGGCTAGTCAGCCCCAGCATTTT.

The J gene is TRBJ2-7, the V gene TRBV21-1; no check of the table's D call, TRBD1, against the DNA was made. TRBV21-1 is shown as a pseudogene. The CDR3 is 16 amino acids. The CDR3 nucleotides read TGTGCCAGCAGCAAAGACCCTCAGGTTAACTCCTACGAGCAGTACTTC. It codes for CASSKDPQVNSYEQYF.

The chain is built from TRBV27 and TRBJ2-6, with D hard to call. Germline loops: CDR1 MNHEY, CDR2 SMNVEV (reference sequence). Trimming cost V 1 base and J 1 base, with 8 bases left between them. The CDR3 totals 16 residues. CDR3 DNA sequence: TGTGCCAGCAGTTTATTGGCCAGGTCTGGGGCCAACGTCCTGACTTTC. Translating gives CASSLLARSGANVLTF. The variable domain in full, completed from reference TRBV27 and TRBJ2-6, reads EAQVTQNPRYLITVTGKKLTVTCSQNMNHEYMSWYRQDPGLGLRQIYYSMNVEVTDKGDVPEGYKVSRKEKRNFPLILESPSPNQTSLYFCASSLLARSGANVLTFGAGSRLTVL.

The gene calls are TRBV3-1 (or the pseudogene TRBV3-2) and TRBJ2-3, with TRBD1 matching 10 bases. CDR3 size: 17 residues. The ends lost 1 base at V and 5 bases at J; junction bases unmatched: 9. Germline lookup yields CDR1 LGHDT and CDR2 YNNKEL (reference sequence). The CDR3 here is CASSQAGTGDFVDTQYF. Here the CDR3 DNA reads TGTGCCAGCAGCCAAGCTGGGACAGGGGATTTTGTAGATACGCAGTATTTT.

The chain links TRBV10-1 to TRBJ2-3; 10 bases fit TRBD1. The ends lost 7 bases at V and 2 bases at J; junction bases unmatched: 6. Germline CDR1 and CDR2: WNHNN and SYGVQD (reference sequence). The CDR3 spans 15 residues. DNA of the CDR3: TGCGCCAGCACGCCCGGGACAGGGGACACAGATACGCAGTATTTT. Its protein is CASTPGTGDTDTQYF.

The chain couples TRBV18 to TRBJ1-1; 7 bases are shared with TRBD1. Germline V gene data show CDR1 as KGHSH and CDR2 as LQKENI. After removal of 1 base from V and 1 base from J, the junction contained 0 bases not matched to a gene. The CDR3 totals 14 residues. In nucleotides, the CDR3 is TGTGCCAGCTCACCACGGACAGGGAACACTGAAGCTTTCTTT. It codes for CASSPRTGNTEAFF.

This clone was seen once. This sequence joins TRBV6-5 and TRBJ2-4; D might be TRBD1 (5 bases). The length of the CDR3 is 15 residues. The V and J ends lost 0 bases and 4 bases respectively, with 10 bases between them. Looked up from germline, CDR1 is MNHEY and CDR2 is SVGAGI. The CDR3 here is CASSYSGAEKNIQYF. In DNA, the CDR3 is TGTGCCAGCAGTTACTCAGGGGCAGAAAAAAACATTCAGTACTTC.

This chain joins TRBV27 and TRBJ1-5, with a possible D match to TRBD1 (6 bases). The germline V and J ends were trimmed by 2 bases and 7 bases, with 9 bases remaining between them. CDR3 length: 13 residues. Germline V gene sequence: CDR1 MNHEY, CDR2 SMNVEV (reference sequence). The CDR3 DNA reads TGTGCCAGCAGTTTAGGGGGCGGACAGCCCCAGCATTTT. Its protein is CASSLGGGQPQHF.

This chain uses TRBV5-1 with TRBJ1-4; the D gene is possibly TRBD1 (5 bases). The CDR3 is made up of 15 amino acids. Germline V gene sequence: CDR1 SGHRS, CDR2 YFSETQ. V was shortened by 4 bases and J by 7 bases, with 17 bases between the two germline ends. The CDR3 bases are TGCGCCAGCAGCCCCACAGGCCTCCGGAGTGAAAAACTGTTTTTT. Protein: CASSPTGLRSEKLFF.

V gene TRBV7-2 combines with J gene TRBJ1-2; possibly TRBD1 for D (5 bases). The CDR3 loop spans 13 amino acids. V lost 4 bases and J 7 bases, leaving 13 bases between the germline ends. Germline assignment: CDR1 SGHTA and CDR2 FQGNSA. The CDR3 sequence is CASSSFLGGGYTF. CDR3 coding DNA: TGTGCCAGCAGCTCCTTTCTGGGGGGTGGCTACACCTTC.

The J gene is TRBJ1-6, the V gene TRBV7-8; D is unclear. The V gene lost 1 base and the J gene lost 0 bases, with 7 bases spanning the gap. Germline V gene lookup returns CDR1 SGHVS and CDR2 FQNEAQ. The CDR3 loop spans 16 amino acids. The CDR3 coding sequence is TGTGCCAGCAGCTTAGATCCCAGCTCCTATAATTCACCCCTCCACTTT. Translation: CASSLDPSSYNSPLHF.

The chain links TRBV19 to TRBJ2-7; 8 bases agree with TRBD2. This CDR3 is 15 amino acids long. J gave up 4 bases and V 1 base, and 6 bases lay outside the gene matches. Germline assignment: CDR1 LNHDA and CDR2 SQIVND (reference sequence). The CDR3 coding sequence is TGTGCCAGTAGTATAGCACTAGCGGAATCTTACGAGCAGTACTTC. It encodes CASSIALAESYEQYF.

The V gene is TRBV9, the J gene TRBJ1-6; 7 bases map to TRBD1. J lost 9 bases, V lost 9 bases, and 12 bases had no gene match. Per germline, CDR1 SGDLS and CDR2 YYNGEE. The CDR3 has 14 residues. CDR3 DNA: TGTGCCACCGGCAGGGGGGTAGGAGCTTCACCCCTCCACTTT. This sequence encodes CATGRGVGASPLHF.

CDR3 region: CASSELRYGIYGYTF. The CDR3 DNA sequence: TGTGCCAGCAGTGAATTAAGGTACGGGATCTATGGCTACACCTTC. This chain uses TRBV6-1 with TRBJ1-2; D gene unclear. The CDR3 has 15 amino acids. Looked up from germline, CDR1 is MNHNS and CDR2 is SASEGT. Trimming removed 2 bases from V and 4 bases from J, with 14 bases in between.

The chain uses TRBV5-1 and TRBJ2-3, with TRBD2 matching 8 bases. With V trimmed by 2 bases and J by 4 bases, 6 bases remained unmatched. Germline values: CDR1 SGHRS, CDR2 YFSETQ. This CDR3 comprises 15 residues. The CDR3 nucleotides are TGCGCCAGCAGCTTTCGCGGGGGGCGGGCAGATACGCAGTATTTT. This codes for CASSFRGGRADTQYF.

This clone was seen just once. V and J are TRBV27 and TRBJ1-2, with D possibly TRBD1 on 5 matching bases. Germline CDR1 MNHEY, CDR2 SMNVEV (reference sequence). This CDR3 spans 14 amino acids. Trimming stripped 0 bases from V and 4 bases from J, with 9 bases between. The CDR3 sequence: CASSLSDQGYGYTF. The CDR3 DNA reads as TGTGCCAGCAGTTTATCGGACCAGGGCTATGGCTACACCTTC.

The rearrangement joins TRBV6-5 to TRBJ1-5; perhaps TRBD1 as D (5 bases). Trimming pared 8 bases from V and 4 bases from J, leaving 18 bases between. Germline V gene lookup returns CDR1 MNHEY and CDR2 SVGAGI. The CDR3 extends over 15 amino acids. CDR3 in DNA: TGTGCCAGCCGGGGCGGGGGGAGGTCTAATCAGCCCCAGCATTTT. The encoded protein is CASRGGGRSNQPQHF.

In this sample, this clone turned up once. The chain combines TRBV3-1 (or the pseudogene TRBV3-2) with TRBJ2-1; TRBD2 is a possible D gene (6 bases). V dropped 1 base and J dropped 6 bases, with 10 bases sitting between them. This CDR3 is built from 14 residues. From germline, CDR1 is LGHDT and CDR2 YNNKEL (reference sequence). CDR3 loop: CASSQGGGINEQFF. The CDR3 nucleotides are TGTGCCAGCAGCCAAGGAGGCGGGATCAATGAGCAGTTCTTC.

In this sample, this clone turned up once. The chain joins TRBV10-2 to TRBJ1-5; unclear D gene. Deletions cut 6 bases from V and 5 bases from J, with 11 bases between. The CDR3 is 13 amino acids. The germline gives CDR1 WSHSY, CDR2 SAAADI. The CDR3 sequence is CASRTRFDQPQHF. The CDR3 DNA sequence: TGCGCCAGCAGAACCCGGTTTGATCAGCCCCAGCATTTT.

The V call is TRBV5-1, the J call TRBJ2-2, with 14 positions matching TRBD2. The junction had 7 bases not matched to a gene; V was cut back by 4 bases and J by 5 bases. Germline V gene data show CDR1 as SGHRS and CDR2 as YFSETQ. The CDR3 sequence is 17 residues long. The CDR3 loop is CASSTGLAGGQTGELFF. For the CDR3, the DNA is TGCGCCAGCAGCACAGGACTAGCGGGGGGTCAAACCGGGGAGCTGTTTTTT.

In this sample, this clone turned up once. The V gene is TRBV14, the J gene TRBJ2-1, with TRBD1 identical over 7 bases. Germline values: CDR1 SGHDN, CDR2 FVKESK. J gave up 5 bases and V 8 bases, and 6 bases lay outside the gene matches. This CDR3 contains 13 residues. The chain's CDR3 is CASVLTGDNEQFF. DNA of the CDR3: TGTGCCAGCGTCCTAACAGGGGACAATGAGCAGTTCTTC.

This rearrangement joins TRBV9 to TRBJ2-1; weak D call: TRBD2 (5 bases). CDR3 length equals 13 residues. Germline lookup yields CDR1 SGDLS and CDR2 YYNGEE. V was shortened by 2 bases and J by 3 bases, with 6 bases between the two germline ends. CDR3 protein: CASSVGIYNEQFF. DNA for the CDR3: TGTGCCAGCAGCGTCGGGATCTACAATGAGCAGTTCTTC. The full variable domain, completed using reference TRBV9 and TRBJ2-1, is DSGVTQTPKHLITATGQRVTLRCSPRSGDLSVYWYQQSLDQGLQFLIQYYNGEERAKGNILERFSAQQFPDLHSELNLSSLELGDSALYFCASSVGIYNEQFFGPGTRLTVL.

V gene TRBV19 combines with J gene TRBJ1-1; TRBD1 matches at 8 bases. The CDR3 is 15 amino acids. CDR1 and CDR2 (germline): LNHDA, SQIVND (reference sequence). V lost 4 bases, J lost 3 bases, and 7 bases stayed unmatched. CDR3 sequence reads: CASSSLPGGYTEAFF. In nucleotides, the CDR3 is TGTGCCAGTAGTAGTTTACCAGGGGGCTACACTGAAGCTTTCTTT.

CDR3 sequence (DNA): TGTGCCTGGAGTGTACAGGGGAAAACTGAAGCTTTCTTT. Translation gives CAWSVQGKTEAFF. The V call is TRBV30, the J call TRBJ1-1, with 7 bases lining up with TRBD1. Germline V gene sequence: CDR1 GTSNPN, CDR2 SVGIG (reference sequence). There are 13 residues in the CDR3. The junction had 3 bases not matched to a gene; V was cut back by 0 bases and J by 5 bases.

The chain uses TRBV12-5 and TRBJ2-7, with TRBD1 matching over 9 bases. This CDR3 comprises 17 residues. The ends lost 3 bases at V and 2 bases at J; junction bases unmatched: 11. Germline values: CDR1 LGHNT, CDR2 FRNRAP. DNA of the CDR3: TGTGCTAGTGGTTTAAGGGGACAGGGTAAAGGGACCTACGAGCAGTACTTC. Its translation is CASGLRGQGKGTYEQYF.

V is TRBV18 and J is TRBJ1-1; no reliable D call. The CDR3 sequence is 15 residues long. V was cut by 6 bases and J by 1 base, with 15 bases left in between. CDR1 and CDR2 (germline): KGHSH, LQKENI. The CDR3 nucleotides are TGTGCCAGCTCCCCGAGGGTGGCGGCGAACACTGAAGCTTTCTTT. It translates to CASSPRVAANTEAFF.

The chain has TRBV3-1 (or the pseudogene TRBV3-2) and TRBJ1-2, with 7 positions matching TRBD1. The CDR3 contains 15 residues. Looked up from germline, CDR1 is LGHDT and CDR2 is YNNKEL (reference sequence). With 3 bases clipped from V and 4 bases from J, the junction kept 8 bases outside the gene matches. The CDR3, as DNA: TGTGCCAGCAGCCAGAGTAACAGGGGAGGCTATGGCTACACCTTC. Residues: CASSQSNRGGYGYTF.

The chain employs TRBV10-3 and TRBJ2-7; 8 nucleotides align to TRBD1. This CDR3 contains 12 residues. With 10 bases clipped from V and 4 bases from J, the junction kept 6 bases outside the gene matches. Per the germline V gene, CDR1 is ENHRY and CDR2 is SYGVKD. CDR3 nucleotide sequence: TGTGCCACAACAGGGGGGATATACGAGCAGTACTTC. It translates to CATTGGIYEQYF.

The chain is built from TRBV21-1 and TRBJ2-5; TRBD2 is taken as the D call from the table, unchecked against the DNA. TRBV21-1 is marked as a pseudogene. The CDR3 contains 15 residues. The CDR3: CASIFNLVLQETQYF. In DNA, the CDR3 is TGTGCCAGCATATTTAACCTCGTACTACAAGAGACCCAGTACTTC.

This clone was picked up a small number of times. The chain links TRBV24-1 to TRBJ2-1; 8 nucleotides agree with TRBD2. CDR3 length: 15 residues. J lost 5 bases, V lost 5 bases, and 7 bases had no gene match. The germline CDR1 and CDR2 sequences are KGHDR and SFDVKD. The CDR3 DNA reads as TGTGCCACCAGTGGAGGGCGGGGGGCTGACAATGAGCAGTTCTTC. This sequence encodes CATSGGRGADNEQFF.